The 30 T cell receptor beta chains below come from one sample, sequenced in a study of identical twins. TCRdb analysed the 5' RACE reads with MiXCR anew, one entry per CDR3 protein. The top ten hold more than 3.5% of the sample, which has about 240,000 distinct CDR3 sequences, roughly 13% seen once. These same data were also listed under a study on yellow fever vaccine responses in identical twins.

The sample comprised memory (CD45RO+) T cells sorted from blood. The receptors derive from a woman aged 18 to 35 in good health.

The chain recombines TRBV28 with TRBJ2-5; D may correspond to TRBD1 or TRBD2 (5 bases each). CDR3 length: 13 amino acids. Trimming shortened V by 10 bases and J by 5 bases, and 17 bases separated the two germline ends. Germline CDR1 MDHEN, CDR2 SYDVKM. The CDR3 nucleotides are TGTGCCACCGACTGGGGCCGGAGGGAGACCCAGTACTTC. Amino acids: CATDWGRRETQYF.

In its sample, this clonotype was seen a few times. J is TRBJ2-2 and V is TRBV28; TRBD1 matches at 12 bases. V trimming: 4 bases; J trimming: 3 bases; junction bases outside the gene matches: 9. The germline V gene has CDR1 MDHEN and CDR2 SYDVKM. The CDR3 covers 18 residues. CDR3 sequence: CASSSNPGQGAHTGELFF. The CDR3 DNA reads as TGTGCCAGCAGTTCAAACCCGGGACAGGGGGCCCACACCGGGGAGCTGTTTTTT. The variable domain in full, completed from reference TRBV28 and TRBJ2-2, reads DVKVTQSSRYLVKRTGEKVFLECVQDMDHENMFWYRQDPGLGLRLIYFSYDVKMKEKGDIPEGYSVSREKKERFSLILESASTNQTSMYLCASSSNPGQGAHTGELFFGEGSRLTVL.

The chain employs TRBV5-4 and TRBJ2-1; D perhaps matches TRBD2 (5 bases). CDR3 length: 15 amino acids. The V end was cut by 0 bases, the J end by 7 bases, with 14 bases between. Germline V lookup: CDR1 SGHNT, CDR2 YYREEE (reference sequence). The CDR3: CASSLGSPRGNEQFF. The CDR3, as DNA: TGTGCCAGCAGCTTGGGTAGCCCTCGAGGGAATGAGCAGTTCTTC.

The sample holds a few counts of this clonotype. The V and J genes are TRBV4-2 and TRBJ1-5, with a tentative D call TRBD1 (5 bases). Trimming removed 0 bases at V and 7 bases at J, with 7 bases between. The CDR3 totals 13 residues. Germline V lookup: CDR1 LGHNA, CDR2 YNFKEQ. CDR3 loop: CASSQDWGQPQHF. For the CDR3, the DNA is TGTGCCAGCAGCCAAGATTGGGGGCAGCCCCAGCATTTT.

The V gene is TRBV3-1, the J gene TRBJ1-5; 8 bases are shared with TRBD1. Unmatched junction bases numbered 9, after V lost 1 base and J lost 7 bases. CDR3 size: 16 residues. From germline, CDR1 is LGHDT and CDR2 YNNKEL (reference sequence). Here the CDR3 reads CASSQGHRGRGQPQHF. In DNA, the CDR3 is TGTGCCAGCAGCCAAGGGCACAGGGGGAGAGGGCAGCCCCAGCATTTT.

This clonotype was recorded at least ten times. V gene TRBV7-6 combines with J gene TRBJ2-5, with 10 positions matching TRBD2. The CDR3 is made up of 15 amino acids. Trimming took 6 bases from V and 2 from J; bases not matched to a gene: 6. In germline, CDR1 is SGHVS, CDR2 FNYEAQ. The CDR3 is CASSLRTSGQETQYF. The CDR3 DNA follows: TGTGCCAGCAGTCTTCGGACTAGCGGACAAGAGACCCAGTACTTC.

The CDR3: CASSLEGATGELFF. In nucleotides, the CDR3 is TGCGCCAGCAGCTTGGAGGGGGCGACTGGGGAGCTGTTTTTT. The rearrangement uses TRBV5-1 and TRBJ2-2; 7 bases map to TRBD1. Losses at the gene ends were 0 bases for V and 8 bases for J; bases not matched to a gene: 4. Germline CDR1 and CDR2: SGHRS and YFSETQ. The length of the CDR3 is 14 residues.

In its sample, this clonotype was seen a few times. The gene calls are TRBV11-1 and TRBJ2-7; D not certain. Between the trimmed V and J ends, which lost 5 bases and 7 bases, there was a span of 12 bases. The CDR3 contains 12 residues. Germline-derived CDR1 and CDR2 are SGHAT and FQDESV (reference sequence). The CDR3 protein is CASSHLSGEQYF. Here the CDR3 DNA reads TGTGCCAGCAGCCACCTTAGTGGGGAGCAGTACTTC.

This clonotype was recorded at least ten times. This chain joins TRBV12-3 or TRBV12-4 and TRBJ2-1; D is unclear. The CDR3 runs to 13 residues. Deletions cut 6 bases from V and 8 bases from J, with 14 bases between. This CDR3 is CASSPPPGHEQFF. The CDR3 DNA reads as TGTGCCAGCAGCCCCCCCCCCGGACATGAGCAGTTCTTC.

The V call is TRBV6-1, the J call TRBJ2-1; D is possibly TRBD1 or TRBD2 (5 bases each). This CDR3 has 15 residues. From germline, CDR1 is MNHNS and CDR2 SASEGT. Trimming removed 1 base at V and 6 bases at J, with 13 bases between. CDR3 nucleotide sequence: TGTGCCAGCAGTGAAGGGGGCAGCGGAATCAATGAGCAGTTCTTC. Residues: CASSEGGSGINEQFF.

This clonotype occurred a few times. This chain links TRBV10-3 with TRBJ1-5; TRBD1 is a possible D gene (5 bases). V shed 8 bases and J shed 5 bases, with 13 bases lying between them. CDR1 and CDR2 (germline): ENHRY, SYGVKD. The CDR3 length is 13 residues. The CDR3 region has the DNA TGTGCCATCGCAGAGGGGCGCGATCAGCCCCAGCATTTT. Its protein is CAIAEGRDQPQHF.

This clonotype was counted a few times. The CDR3 here is CASSLGQPSGANVLTF. As DNA, the CDR3 is TGTGCCAGCAGTTTAGGACAGCCCTCTGGGGCCAACGTCCTGACTTTC. The chain joins TRBV28 to TRBJ2-6, with a tentative D call TRBD1 (6 bases). V shed 2 bases and J shed 0 bases, with 8 bases lying between them. Looked up from germline, CDR1 is MDHEN and CDR2 is SYDVKM. The CDR3 is 16 amino acids.

This chain uses TRBV7-9 with TRBJ2-2; D call uncertain. The germline CDR1 and CDR2 sequences are SEHNR and FQNEAQ (reference sequence). V lost 0 bases and J lost 5, with 10 bases in between. The CDR3 consists of 15 residues. The CDR3: CASSLAHLSTGELFF. Written as DNA, the CDR3 is TGTGCCAGCAGCTTAGCCCATCTCTCTACCGGGGAGCTGTTTTTT.

This clonotype has more than one count but fewer than ten. This chain uses TRBV5-6 with TRBJ2-7; 8 bases fit TRBD2. Germline CDR1 and CDR2: SGHDT and YYEEEE. V gave up 4 bases and J gave up 4 bases; unmatched junction bases: 7. CDR3 length: 14 residues. CDR3 sequence reads: CASSAAGAGYEQYF. The CDR3 coding sequence is TGTGCCAGCAGCGCAGCGGGAGCAGGTTACGAGCAGTACTTC.

V and J are TRBV3-1 and TRBJ2-7; the match to TRBD2 covers 7 bases. The CDR3 consists of 14 residues. J lost 6 bases, V lost 4 bases, and 9 bases had no gene match. The germline CDR1 and CDR2 sequences are LGHDT and YNNKEL (reference sequence). CDR3 bases: TGTGCCAGCAGCCTCGGTAATCCGGGGGGCGAGCAGTACTTC. It yields the protein CASSLGNPGGEQYF.

V is TRBV10-3 and J is TRBJ2-5; 13 nucleotides align to TRBD2. CDR3 size: 15 residues. V gave up 4 bases and J gave up 7 bases; unmatched junction bases: 6. Germline CDR1 and CDR2: ENHRY and SYGVKD. The CDR3 nucleotides are TGTGCCATCAGTGCCGGACTAGCGGGAGAAGGGACCCAGTACTTC. Its protein is CAISAGLAGEGTQYF.

This sequence joins TRBV4-1 and TRBJ2-5, with 7 bases matching TRBD2. CDR3 length: 17 residues. V trimming: 0 bases; J trimming: 7 bases; junction bases outside the gene matches: 14. CDR1 and CDR2 from the germline V gene are MGHRA and YSYEKL. The CDR3 here is CASSQDNAGTGGGTQYF. For the CDR3, the DNA is TGCGCCAGCAGCCAAGATAATGCCGGGACGGGAGGAGGGACCCAGTACTTC.

This clonotype has just a few counts. The chain joins TRBV5-1 to TRBJ2-7; 9 bases align to TRBD1. The CDR3 consists of 16 residues. Trimming removed 4 bases from V and 3 bases from J; junction bases left unmatched: 11. Germline loops: CDR1 SGHRS, CDR2 YFSETQ. The CDR3: CASSALTGGAIYEQYF. In nucleotides, the CDR3 is TGCGCCAGCAGCGCCCTCACAGGGGGCGCAATCTACGAGCAGTACTTC.

This clonotype occurred a few times. The chain joins TRBV4-1 to TRBJ2-3; perhaps TRBD2 as D (6 bases). Germline loops: CDR1 MGHRA, CDR2 YSYEKL. V lost 0 bases and J 5 bases, leaving 12 bases between the germline ends. The CDR3 has 15 amino acids. The CDR3 nucleotides are TGCGCCAGCAGCCAAGACAGGCCCGGGGGAGATACGCAGTATTTT. Translating it yields CASSQDRPGGDTQYF.

In this sample, this clonotype turned up many times. This rearrangement joins TRBV7-9 to TRBJ2-1; D gene ambiguous. V was shortened by 5 bases and J by 0 bases, with 14 bases between the two germline ends. CDR1 is SEHNR, CDR2 FQNEAQ, per germline (reference sequence). CDR3 length: 16 residues. The CDR3 loop reads CASSGSNLRSYNEQFF. The CDR3 bases are TGTGCCAGCAGCGGGTCCAACCTTCGCTCCTACAATGAGCAGTTCTTC.

The V and J genes are TRBV12-3 or TRBV12-4 and TRBJ2-3; possibly TRBD1 for D (5 bases). CDR3 length: 14 residues. Trimming removed 3 bases at V and 5 bases at J, with 12 bases between. CDR3 protein: CASSFIRVGDTQYF. The DNA of the CDR3 is TGTGCCAGCAGTTTTATCAGGGTAGGAGATACGCAGTATTTT.

This clonotype appeared a few times. This chain uses TRBV9 with TRBJ2-2, with D possibly TRBD2 on 6 matching bases. The CDR3 runs to 16 residues. CDR1 is SGDLS and CDR2 is YYNGEE in the germline V gene. V was cut by 4 bases and J by 0 bases, with 13 bases left in between. The DNA for the CDR3 is TGTGCCAGCAGCATGGGACTTCTACCGAACACCGGGGAGCTGTTTTTT. It yields the protein CASSMGLLPNTGELFF.

The chain's CDR3 is CASSSPLLTHEQFF. CDR3 bases: TGTGCCAGCAGTTCCCCCCTGTTAACGCATGAGCAGTTCTTC. V usage is TRBV6-5 and J usage is TRBJ2-1; no clear D gene. In germline, CDR1 is MNHEY, CDR2 SVGAGI. The V gene lost 4 bases and the J gene lost 8 bases, with 15 bases spanning the gap. This CDR3 is built from 14 residues.

Many counts were recorded for this clonotype. V gene TRBV5-6 combines with J gene TRBJ1-5; 7 positions agree with TRBD1. CDR3 length equals 18 residues. Germline V lookup: CDR1 SGHDT, CDR2 YYEEEE. Losses at the gene ends were 2 bases for V and 1 base for J; bases not matched to a gene: 12. CDR3 DNA sequence: TGTGCCAGCAGCTTTTACTTATACGACAGGGCAAGCAATCAGCCCCAGCATTTT. This codes for CASSFYLYDRASNQPQHF. The whole variable domain, filled in from reference TRBV5-6 and TRBJ1-5, reads DAGVTQSPTHLIKTRGQQVTLRCSPKSGHDTVSWYQQALGQGPQFIFQYYEEEERQRGNFPDRFSGHQFPNYSSELNVNALLLGDSALYLCASSFYLYDRASNQPQHFGDGTRLSIL.

This clonotype was detected ten times or more. The rearrangement joins TRBV20-1 to TRBJ2-5, with 7 positions matching TRBD1. The CDR3 runs to 12 residues. V dropped 5 bases and J dropped 5; count of bases not matched to a gene: 5. Germline CDR1 is DFQATT and CDR2 is SNEGSKA (reference sequence). The CDR3 loop reads CSARHRGETQYF. CDR3 nucleotide sequence: TGCAGTGCTCGTCACAGGGGTGAGACCCAGTACTTC.

In this sample, this clonotype turned up a few times. V gene TRBV27 combines with J gene TRBJ2-7; D is possibly TRBD2 (5 bases). Germline V gene data show CDR1 as MNHEY and CDR2 as SMNVEV (reference sequence). The CDR3 covers 14 residues. The ends were cut back, 9 bases at V and 6 bases at J, with 21 bases in the middle. The DNA of the CDR3 is TGTGCCAGTAAACCCCATTACGAGAGCGGCGAGCAGTACTTC. It yields the protein CASKPHYESGEQYF.

This clonotype was counted between two and nine times. The chain combines TRBV11-1 with TRBJ2-5; 9 bases fit TRBD1. There are 18 residues in the CDR3. V trimming: 7 bases; J trimming: 5 bases; junction bases outside the gene matches: 20. Germline-derived CDR1 and CDR2 are SGHAT and FQDESV (reference sequence). CDR3 loop: CASTSTRRTGVLGETQYF. In DNA, the CDR3 is TGTGCCAGCACATCAACAAGGAGGACAGGGGTCCTTGGGGAGACCCAGTACTTC.

This clonotype has a handful of counts. The CDR3 is CASRSGQGYEKLFF. CDR3 nucleotides: TGTGCCAGCAGATCCGGACAGGGGTATGAAAAACTGTTTTTT. V is TRBV7-9 and J is TRBJ1-4; 9 bases match TRBD1. Trimming took 6 bases from V and 6 from J; bases not matched to a gene: 5. Germline CDR1 and CDR2: SEHNR and FQNEAQ (reference sequence). The CDR3 spans 14 residues.

This clonotype has a handful of counts. This chain joins TRBV7-9 and TRBJ2-7; D is unclear. The germline V gene encodes CDR1 SEHNR and CDR2 FQNEAQ (reference sequence). Trimming stripped 2 bases from V and 6 bases from J, with 20 bases between. The CDR3 contains 16 residues. The CDR3 nucleotides read TGTGCCAGCAGCTTACATTTTTCTCGGTCTCCCGGCGAGCAGTACTTC. Translating gives CASSLHFSRSPGEQYF.

This sequence joins TRBV15 and TRBJ2-3, with 10 bases matching TRBD2. The CDR3 runs to 14 residues. Germline trimming cut 6 bases from V and 6 bases from J; bases unmatched to any gene: 6. Germline V gives CDR1 LNHNV, CDR2 YYDKDF (reference sequence). The CDR3 sequence is CATRPSGRADTQYF. The DNA for the CDR3 is TGTGCCACCAGACCGAGCGGGAGGGCCGATACGCAGTATTTT.